The TCR beta chain under discussion was sequenced for a study of T cell changes during pregnancy in multiple sclerosis (dated by TCRdb to the late 2010s). The study in broad terms: The study examined how the T cell repertoire changed over the course of pregnancy in women with multiple sclerosis.

In the case of this clone: The specificity of this receptor is unknown. No qualities accompany the bases; no much larger clone lies one base away.

Library construction relied on the immunoSEQ multiplex PCR assay. The immuneACCESS repertoire file appears here via TCRdb, limited to in-frame rearrangements. These files lack a portion of the clones; in checked studies, under half of the deficit traces to unresolved V genes, and the cause of the others is not known. The sample includes approximately 44,000 clones, with around 90% observed a single time. Of the sample, about 0.48% is held by the ten largest clones. Sequences MGHRA (CDR1) and YSYEKL (CDR2) are obtained from the germline V gene. Including cysteine and phenylalanine, the CDR3 has 15 amino acids. Only the CDR3 part of the read is kept: 45 bases, read in frame from the first base. Germline trimming amounts to 5 bases on V and 4 bases on J, with 10 as the count of junction bases outside the gene matches.

The sequence is built from TRBV4-1 and TRBJ1-2, with TRBD1 matching 7 junction bases. Sequencing was performed on CD4+ T cells from peripheral blood mononuclear cells, taken in the second trimester of pregnancy. The receptor comes from a female donor in good health, enrolled as a control in a pregnancy study. The nucleotides are TGCGCCAGCAGCTACGAATACCGGGACAGCTATGGCTACACCTTC. The encoded protein is CASSYEYRDSYGYTF.